This record covers a single T cell receptor (beta chain). Its cognate antigen has yet to be identified. Within one base of it there is no much larger clone, and no base qualities were kept. The study profiled bulk TCR beta-chain repertoires in matched peripheral blood, tumor and adjacent normal breast tissue taken from approximately 15 patients with early-stage breast cancer. Before surgery, roughly 5-10 mL of whole blood was collected in EDTA tubes and processed within 2 hours. Peripheral blood mononuclear cells were isolated by Ficoll-Paque centrifugation in SepMate-50 tubes. PBMCs were cryopreserved in aliquots of roughly 2 to 4.5 million cells in roughly 90% FBS with roughly 10% DMSO and kept in liquid nitrogen. The Qiagen AllPrep DNA/RNA Mini kit was used for genomic DNA extraction. The data were obtained in a study of early stage breast cancer tumors (dated 2017 in TCRdb). About the study as a whole: Of the approximately 15 invasive breast tumors, roughly eleven were found to be estrogen receptor-positive, progesterone receptor-positive and HER2-negative. About 65% of the 12 ER+/PR+/HER2- tumors were invasive ductal carcinomas, while the other four were invasive lobular carcinomas. On average, each sample got around 10-fold read coverage. Across all samples, about 2.9 million templates representing under 1.3 million unique clonotypes were detected.

In the germline V gene (reference sequence), CDR1 corresponds to MNHEY and CDR2 to SMNVEV. Between the V and J ends, shortened by 5 bases and 2 bases respectively, the junction contains 16 bases. From cysteine to phenylalanine, the CDR3 is 15 amino acids long. The kept DNA is CDR3 alone, 45 bases in frame from the first base. Two independent genomic DNA replicates were amplified for each sample, with about 0.5 ug used for blood and about 1.5 ug for tumor or normal breast. Following the manufacturer's instructions, the ImmunoSeq Intro kit was used to carry out TCRB sequencing on genomic DNA. For absolute quantification, the roughly 32-cycle multiplex PCR included proprietary primers along with spike-in control sequences. Single-end 150-bp reads were used to sequence an 87-bp fragment spanning the CDR3 and the flanking V and J genes. Seven samples, each with two replicates, were multiplexed per lane of an Illumina MiSeq using version 3.0 chemistry. Turning to the authors' computational methods: The vendor's proprietary pipeline processed the raw data and merged both replicates into a single result for each sample. Clonotypes were defined as productive rearrangements sharing the V-gene family, CDR3 amino acid sequence and J-gene segment. Clonality was computed as 1 minus the normalized Shannon entropy (Pielou evenness) of TCRB abundances. To estimate T cell density, the total number of templates was divided by the number of input cells, which was inferred from the amount of DNA input. Recon was used with default parameters to estimate total repertoire diversity and clonality. A clonotype counted as tumor-enriched if its abundance in tumor exceeded 0.1% and was at least 32-fold higher than its abundance in normal breast. Here the immuneACCESS table is served through TCRdb, limited to in-frame sequences with V and J called. Missing clones are a known gap in these copies; in checked studies unresolved V genes cover under half, and the rest lacks a known reason. V and J calls and clone size are copied from that table; D and trimming were computed from the DNA. The sample includes about 30,000 clones, with 72% observed a single time. In total, the top ten clones hold around 34% of the sample.

The paper as a whole reports these results and caveats: Because the cohort was small, analysis by tumor subtype was not possible. Bulk genomic DNA sequencing of unsorted cells missed chain pairing and functional markers such as CD4, CD8 and FOXP3. Compared with adjacent normal breast tissue, tumors had roughly 2.7-fold higher T cell density and higher clonality. Repertoires from blood and normal breast were more alike than repertoires from blood and tumor, and in about 90% of the 16 patients, comparing each tissue with blood separated tumor from normal. Enriched TCRB sequences shared across patients were mostly commonly generated sequences, unlikely to play an important role in the tumor microenvironment.

Material for sequencing was blood. This TCR derives from a person aged 50-59 years with breast cancer. The sequence is built from TRBV27 and TRBJ2-7; tentative D gene TRBD2, with 6 bases matching. CDR3 reads: CASSMDPGRTYEQYF. The DNA sequence reads TGTGCCAGCAGTATGGACCCAGGGAGGACCTACGAGCAGTACTTC.